This passage covers 25 T cell receptor beta chains from one sample sequenced in a study of blood T cell repertoires in COVID-19. The method was immunoSEQ multiplex PCR; TCRdb's version includes in-frame clones alone and lacks a portion of them. The sample holds about 42,000 clones, around 87% seen once. Sample: peripheral blood. The receptors derive from a man aged 50-59 years with active COVID-19.

V usage is TRBV11-2 and J usage is TRBJ1-5; D is unclear. The germline CDR1 and CDR2 sequences are SGHAT and FQNNGV. CDR3 length: 14 residues. V dropped 0 bases and J dropped 7 bases, with 10 bases sitting between them. In DNA, the CDR3 is TGTGCCAGCAGCTTAGATTCAGGTATACAGCCCCAGCATTTT. It is translated as CASSLDSGIQPQHF. The full variable domain, rest sourced from reference TRBV11-2 and TRBJ1-5, is EAGVAQSPRYKIIEKRQSVAFWCNPISGHATLYWYQQILGQGPKLLIQFQNNGVVDDSQLPKDRFSAERLKGVDSTLKIQPAKLEDSAVYLCASSLDSGIQPQHFGDGTRLSIL.

V usage is TRBV4-2 and J usage is TRBJ2-5, with 16 bases lining up with TRBD2. In germline, CDR1 is LGHNA, CDR2 YNFKEQ. V shed 4 bases and J 7 bases; nucleotides not matched to a gene: 12. The CDR3 runs 18 residues. CDR3 DNA sequence: TGTGCCAGCAGCCCAGGGACTAGCGGGGGGGGACCCAGGGTGACCCAGTACTTC. This sequence encodes CASSPGTSGGGPRVTQYF.

The chain couples TRBV5-4 to TRBJ2-3; weak D call: TRBD2 (6 bases). The germline V gene encodes CDR1 SGHNT and CDR2 YYREEE (reference sequence). The V and J ends lost 4 bases and 0 bases respectively, with 12 bases between them. CDR3 size: 15 residues. In DNA form, the CDR3 reads TGTGCCAGCAGCCCTTCCGGGACTAGCACAGATACGCAGTATTTT. This translates into CASSPSGTSTDTQYF.

This sequence joins TRBV7-8 and TRBJ1-1, with D maybe TRBD1 (6 bases). There are 14 residues in the CDR3. V gave up 0 bases and J gave up 5 bases, with 10 bases separating them. Germline CDR1 reads SGHVS; CDR2 reads FQNEAQ. The CDR3 nucleotides read TGTGCCAGCAGCTTAGCGGGGGCACAGACTGAAGCTTTCTTT. Residues: CASSLAGAQTEAFF.

V gene TRBV7-8 combines with J gene TRBJ1-4; D uncertain. This CDR3 has 15 residues. The germline gives CDR1 SGHVS, CDR2 FQNEAQ. V was pared by 5 bases and J by 10 bases, with 20 bases between. The CDR3 is CASSEPGSGFRKLFF. CDR3 in DNA: TGTGCCAGCAGCGAACCCGGTAGCGGGTTCCGAAAACTGTTTTTT.

This clone was detected only once. This chain connects TRBV18 to TRBJ1-6; no firm D call. Germline V lookup: CDR1 KGHSH, CDR2 LQKENI. The CDR3 loop spans 14 amino acids. V shed 4 bases and J shed 7 bases, with 11 bases lying between them. The DNA of the CDR3 is TGTGCCAGCTCACTCGACACTTCCAATTCACCCCTCCACTTT. It specifies CASSLDTSNSPLHF. Combining the CDR3 with reference TRBV18 and TRBJ1-6 gives the whole variable domain NAGVMQNPRHLVRRRGQEARLRCSPMKGHSHVYWYRQLPEEGLKFMVYLQKENIIDESGMPKERFSAEFPKEGPSILRIQQVVRGDSAAYFCASSLDTSNSPLHFGNGTRLTVT.

The chain combines TRBV5-1 with TRBJ1-1, with D possibly being TRBD1 (5 bases). Between the trimmed V and J ends, which lost 4 bases and 5 bases, there was a span of 12 bases. From germline, CDR1 is SGHRS and CDR2 YFSETQ. The CDR3 is made up of 13 amino acids. The CDR3 DNA reads as TGCGCCAGCAGCACCCGACAGAGAACTGAAGCTTTCTTT. It yields the protein CASSTRQRTEAFF.

The rearrangement uses TRBV6-6 and TRBJ1-2, with D unclear. Deletions cut 2 bases from V and 8 bases from J, with 12 bases between. Germline CDR1 and CDR2: MNHNY and SVGAGI (reference sequence). The CDR3 contains 13 residues. The CDR3 region has the DNA TGTGCCAGCAGTTACATTGGTGGTGGCGGCTACACCTTC. Translation gives CASSYIGGGGYTF.

In this sample, this clone turned up once. The chain combines TRBV13 with TRBJ2-7; 11 bases align to TRBD2. There are 14 residues in the CDR3. The ends lost 4 bases at V and 2 bases at J; junction bases unmatched: 1. Germline V lookup: CDR1 PRHDT, CDR2 FYEKMQ (reference sequence). In nucleotides, the CDR3 is TGTGCCAGCAGCTATAGCGGGGGGGCCTACGAGCAGTACTTC. This gives the protein CASSYSGGAYEQYF.

V gene TRBV4-3 combines with J gene TRBJ2-7; TRBD1 matches at 7 bases. V was clipped by 4 bases and J by 5 bases; unmatched bases: 5. Germline V gene lookup returns CDR1 LGHNA and CDR2 YSLEER. The CDR3 has 13 amino acids. In DNA, the CDR3 is TGCGCCAGCAGCCGGAAAGGGGGCGACGAGCAGTACTTC. Encoded protein: CASSRKGGDEQYF.

The chain recombines TRBV6-6 with TRBJ1-5; perhaps TRBD1 as D (5 bases). The germline V gene encodes CDR1 MNHNY and CDR2 SVGAGI (reference sequence). The V gene lost 5 bases and the J gene lost 3 bases, with 8 bases spanning the gap. This CDR3 is 13 amino acids long. CDR3 bases: TGTGCCAGCAGTAGACAGTCCAATCAGCCCCAGCATTTT. This encodes CASSRQSNQPQHF.

The chain combines TRBV30 with TRBJ1-1; D is ambiguous. V gave up 4 bases and J gave up 3 bases, with 12 bases separating them. Germline assignment: CDR1 GTSNPN and CDR2 SVGIG (reference sequence). The CDR3 totals 13 residues. The chain's CDR3 is CAWTIQSYTEAFF. Written as DNA, the CDR3 is TGTGCCTGGACAATACAGTCATACACTGAAGCTTTCTTT.

This rearrangement joins TRBV19 to TRBJ1-4; D is unresolved. Per germline, CDR1 LNHDA and CDR2 SQIVND (reference sequence). V was pared by 5 bases and J by 0 bases, with 10 bases between. There are 15 residues in the CDR3. The CDR3 loop reads CASSETATTNEKLFF. The CDR3 coding sequence is TGTGCCAGTAGTGAAACAGCTACAACTAATGAAAAACTGTTTTTT.

V and J are TRBV5-1 and TRBJ2-1, with 10 bases matching TRBD2. CDR1 and CDR2 (germline): SGHRS, YFSETQ. The CDR3 has 16 amino acids. Trimming took 0 bases from V and 5 from J; bases not matched to a gene: 5. For the CDR3, the DNA is TGCGCCAGCAGCTTGGCCGGGACTAGCGCTCACAATGAGCAGTTCTTC. Translated: CASSLAGTSAHNEQFF.

The chain couples TRBV30 to TRBJ2-2, with a weak D call TRBD2 (5 bases). CDR1 is GTSNPN, CDR2 SVGIG, per germline (reference sequence). The V end lost 0 bases, the J end lost 5 bases, and 13 bases lay between the germline ends. The CDR3 sequence is 15 residues long. The CDR3 here is CAWSVLGRKTGELFF. In nucleotides, the CDR3 is TGTGCCTGGAGTGTACTAGGTCGGAAGACCGGGGAGCTGTTTTTT.

This chain joins TRBV7-8 and TRBJ1-1; D is unresolved. V was cut by 7 bases and J by 2 bases, with 17 bases left in between. Germline values: CDR1 SGHVS, CDR2 FQNEAQ. This CDR3 contains 15 residues. Here the CDR3 reads CASIGSFSINTEAFF. DNA of the CDR3: TGTGCCAGCATCGGGAGCTTCAGTATCAACACTGAAGCTTTCTTT.

This rearrangement joins TRBV3-1 (or the pseudogene TRBV3-2) to TRBJ1-1, with unresolved D. Trimming removed 0 bases at V and 6 bases at J, with 14 bases between. Germline V gene sequence: CDR1 LGHDT, CDR2 YNNKEL (reference sequence). This CDR3 is 15 amino acids long. The CDR3, as DNA: TGTGCCAGCAGCCAAGATAACGCTAGGCAGTCTGAAGCTTTCTTT. Protein: CASSQDNARQSEAFF.

V usage is TRBV15 and J usage is TRBJ1-5, with 7 bases fitting TRBD1. V shed 2 bases, J shed 5 bases, and the junction held 12 bases outside the gene matches. The V gene's germline CDR1 is LNHNV and CDR2 YYDKDF (reference sequence). The CDR3 covers 17 residues. CDR3 sequence: CATSRKRHRQGDQPQHF. The DNA of the CDR3 is TGTGCCACCAGCAGAAAACGTCACCGACAGGGTGATCAGCCCCAGCATTTT.

The rearrangement links TRBV7-9 to TRBJ2-5; 10 bases match TRBD1. The CDR3 runs to 17 residues. Unmatched junction bases numbered 10, after V lost 3 bases and J lost 3 bases. CDR1 is SEHNR, CDR2 FQNEAQ, per germline (reference sequence). The CDR3 here is CASSFGGTGQGKETQYF. The CDR3 coding sequence is TGTGCCAGCAGCTTCGGCGGGACGGGACAGGGGAAAGAGACCCAGTACTTC. The entire variable domain, with the rest obtained from reference TRBV7-9 and TRBJ2-5, is as follows: DTGVSQNPRHKITKRGQNVTFRCDPISEHNRLYWYRQTLGQGPEFLTYFQNEAQLEKSRLLSDRFSAERPKGSFSTLEIQRTEQGDSAMYLCASSFGGTGQGKETQYFGPGTRLLVL.

The chain couples TRBV19 to TRBJ1-5, with 9 bases aligning to TRBD1. The CDR3 is 15 amino acids. Germline V lookup: CDR1 LNHDA, CDR2 SQIVND (reference sequence). The V segment lost 7 bases and the J segment 4 bases; nucleotides outside the gene matches: 8. The CDR3 nucleotides read TGTGCCAGTACGACAGGGGGAGTGAGGAATCAGCCCCAGCATTTT. This gives the protein CASTTGGVRNQPQHF.

This rearrangement joins TRBV19 to TRBJ1-3, with D possibly being TRBD1 (6 bases). The CDR3 is 15 amino acids. The V and J ends lost 3 bases and 2 bases respectively, with 11 bases between them. Germline V gives CDR1 LNHDA, CDR2 SQIVND (reference sequence). The CDR3 nucleotides read TGTGCCAGTAGTATTGGGGGGGCAGCTGGAAACACCATATATTTT. Translation: CASSIGGAAGNTIYF. Filled out from reference TRBV19 and TRBJ1-3, the complete variable domain reads DGGITQSPKYLFRKEGQNVTLSCEQNLNHDAMYWYRQDPGQGLRLIYYSQIVNDFQKGDIAEGYSVSREKKESFPLTVTSAQKNPTAFYLCASSIGGAAGNTIYFGEGSWLTVV.

To note about this clone: The junction departs from the called germline gene at one end, perhaps through a read error. V is TRBV7-7 and J is TRBJ1-5; no clear D. CDR1 is SSHAT, CDR2 FNYEAQ, per germline (reference sequence). This CDR3 has 11 residues. The CDR3 nucleotides read TGTGCTAGCAGCTTCTGTATCGCCCAGCATTTT. Translated: CASSFCIAQHF.

CDR3 protein: CASSPTDSQSSPLHF. The DNA for the CDR3 is TGTGCCAGCAGCCCTACAGACAGCCAGAGTTCACCCCTCCACTTT. This rearrangement joins TRBV5-6 to TRBJ1-6; weak D call: TRBD1 (5 bases). CDR1 and CDR2 from the germline V gene are SGHDT and YYEEEE. The germline V and J ends were trimmed by 4 bases and 9 bases, with 17 bases remaining between them. This CDR3 contains 15 residues.

The chain recombines TRBV25-1 with TRBJ2-2, with D perhaps matching TRBD1 (5 bases). CDR3 size: 14 residues. The germline V gene has CDR1 MGHDK and CDR2 SYGVNS. The V end was cut by 4 bases, the J end by 2 bases, with 8 bases between. The chain's CDR3 is CASSGTTNTGELFF. CDR3 bases: TGTGCCAGCAGTGGGACAACCAACACCGGGGAGCTGTTTTTT.

This clone came up a few times. V and J are TRBV28 and TRBJ2-6; no reliable D call. The V gene's germline CDR1 is MDHEN and CDR2 SYDVKM. V lost 3 bases, J lost 4 bases, and 19 bases lay in between. The CDR3 sequence is 18 residues long. The CDR3 spells CASSLSSQTQPGANVLTF. The CDR3 coding sequence is TGTGCCAGCAGTTTGTCTTCACAGACGCAACCGGGGGCCAACGTCCTGACTTTC.